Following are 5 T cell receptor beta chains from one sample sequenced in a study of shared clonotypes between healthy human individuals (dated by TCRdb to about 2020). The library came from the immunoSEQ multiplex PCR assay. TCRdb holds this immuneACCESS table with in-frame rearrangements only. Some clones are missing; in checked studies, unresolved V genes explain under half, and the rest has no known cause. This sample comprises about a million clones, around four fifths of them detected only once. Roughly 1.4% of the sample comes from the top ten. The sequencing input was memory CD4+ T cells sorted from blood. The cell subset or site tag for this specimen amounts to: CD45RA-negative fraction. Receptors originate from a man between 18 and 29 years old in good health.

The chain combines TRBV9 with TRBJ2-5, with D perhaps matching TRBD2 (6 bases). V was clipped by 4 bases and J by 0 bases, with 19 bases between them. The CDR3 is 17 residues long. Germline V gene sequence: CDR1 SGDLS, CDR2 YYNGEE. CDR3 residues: CASSSQTVWTNQETQYF. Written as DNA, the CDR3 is TGTGCCAGCAGCAGTCAAACTGTCTGGACTAACCAAGAGACCCAGTACTTC.

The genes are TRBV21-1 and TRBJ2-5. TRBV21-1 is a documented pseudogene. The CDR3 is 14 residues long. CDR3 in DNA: TGTGCCAGCAGCCTTCCCGGGACCCAAGAGACCCAGTACTTC. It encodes CASSLPGTQETQYF.

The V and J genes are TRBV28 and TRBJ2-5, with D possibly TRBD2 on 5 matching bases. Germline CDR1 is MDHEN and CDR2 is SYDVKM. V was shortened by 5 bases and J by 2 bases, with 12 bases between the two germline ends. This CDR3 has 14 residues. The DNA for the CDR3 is TGTGCCAGCAGTCCCCCGGGGATTCAAGAGACCCAGTACTTC. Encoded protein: CASSPPGIQETQYF.

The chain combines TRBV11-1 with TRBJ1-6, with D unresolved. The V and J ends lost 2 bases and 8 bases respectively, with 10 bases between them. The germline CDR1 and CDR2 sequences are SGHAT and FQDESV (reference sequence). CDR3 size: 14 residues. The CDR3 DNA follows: TGTGCCAGCAGCTTAATCGGCGAGGATTCACCCCTCCACTTT. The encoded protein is CASSLIGEDSPLHF.

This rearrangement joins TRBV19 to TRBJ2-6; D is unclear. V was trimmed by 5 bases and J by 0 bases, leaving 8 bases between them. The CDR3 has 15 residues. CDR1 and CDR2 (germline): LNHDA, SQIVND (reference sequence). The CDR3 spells CASSESFSGANVLTF. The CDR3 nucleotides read TGTGCCAGTAGTGAGTCGTTCTCTGGGGCCAACGTCCTGACTTTC.